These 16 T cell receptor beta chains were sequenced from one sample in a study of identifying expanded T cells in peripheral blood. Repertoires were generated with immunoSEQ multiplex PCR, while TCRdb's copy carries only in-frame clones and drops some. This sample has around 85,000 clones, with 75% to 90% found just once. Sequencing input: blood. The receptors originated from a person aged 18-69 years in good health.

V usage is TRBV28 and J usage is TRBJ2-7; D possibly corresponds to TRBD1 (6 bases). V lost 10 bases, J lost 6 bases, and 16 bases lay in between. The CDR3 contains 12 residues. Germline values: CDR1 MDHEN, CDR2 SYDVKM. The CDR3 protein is CATVTGFSEQYF. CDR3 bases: TGTGCCACCGTTACAGGGTTCTCCGAGCAGTACTTC.

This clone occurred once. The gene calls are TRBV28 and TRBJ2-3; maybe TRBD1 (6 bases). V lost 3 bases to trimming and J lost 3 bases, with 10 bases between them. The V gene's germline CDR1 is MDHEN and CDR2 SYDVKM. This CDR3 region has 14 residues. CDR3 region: CASSFQGLTDTQYF. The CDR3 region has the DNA TGTGCCAGCAGTTTTCAGGGGCTAACAGATACGCAGTATTTT.

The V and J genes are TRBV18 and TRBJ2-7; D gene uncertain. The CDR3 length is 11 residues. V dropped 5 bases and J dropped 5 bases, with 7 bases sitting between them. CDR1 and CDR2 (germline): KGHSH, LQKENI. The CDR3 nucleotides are TGTGCCAGCTCAGAAATGAACGAGCAGTACTTC. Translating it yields CASSEMNEQYF.

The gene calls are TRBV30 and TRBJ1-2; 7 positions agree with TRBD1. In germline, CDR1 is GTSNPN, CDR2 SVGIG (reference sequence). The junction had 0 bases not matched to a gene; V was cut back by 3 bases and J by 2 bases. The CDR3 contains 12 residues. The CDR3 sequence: CAWRQGNYGYTF. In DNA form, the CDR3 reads TGTGCCTGGAGACAGGGGAACTATGGCTACACCTTC.

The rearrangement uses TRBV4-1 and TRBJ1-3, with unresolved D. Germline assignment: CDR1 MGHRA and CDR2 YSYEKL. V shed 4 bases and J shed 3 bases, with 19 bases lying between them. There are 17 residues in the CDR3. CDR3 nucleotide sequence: TGCGCCAGCAGCCCCTTAGATATGGGGTTCCTTGGAAACACCATATATTTT. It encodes CASSPLDMGFLGNTIYF.

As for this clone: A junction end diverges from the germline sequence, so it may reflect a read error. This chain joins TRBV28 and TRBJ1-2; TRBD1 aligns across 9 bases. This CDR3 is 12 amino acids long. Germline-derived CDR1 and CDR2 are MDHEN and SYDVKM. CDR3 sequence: CASRTGGYGHTF. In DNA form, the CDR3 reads TGTGCCAGCAGAACAGGGGGCTATGGCCACACCTTC.

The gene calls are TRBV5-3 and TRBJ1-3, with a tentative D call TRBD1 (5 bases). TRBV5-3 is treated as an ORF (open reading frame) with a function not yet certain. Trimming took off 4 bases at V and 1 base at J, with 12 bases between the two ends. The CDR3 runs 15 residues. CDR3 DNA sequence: TGTGCCAGAAGCCTTCAGACAGCGTCTGGAAACACCATATATTTT. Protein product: CARSLQTASGNTIYF.

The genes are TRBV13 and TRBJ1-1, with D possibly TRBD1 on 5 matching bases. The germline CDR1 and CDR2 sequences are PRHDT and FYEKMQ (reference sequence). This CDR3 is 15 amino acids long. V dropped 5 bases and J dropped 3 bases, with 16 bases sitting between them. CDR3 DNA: TGTGCCAGCAGCACTTACTCGGGGGGGTACACTGAAGCTTTCTTT. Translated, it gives CASSTYSGGYTEAFF.

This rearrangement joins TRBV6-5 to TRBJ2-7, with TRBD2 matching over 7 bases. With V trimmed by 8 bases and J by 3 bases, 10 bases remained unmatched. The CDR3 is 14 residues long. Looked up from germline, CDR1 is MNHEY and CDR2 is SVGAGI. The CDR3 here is CASGKGRGIYEQYF. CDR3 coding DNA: TGTGCCAGCGGCAAGGGGAGGGGAATCTACGAGCAGTACTTC.

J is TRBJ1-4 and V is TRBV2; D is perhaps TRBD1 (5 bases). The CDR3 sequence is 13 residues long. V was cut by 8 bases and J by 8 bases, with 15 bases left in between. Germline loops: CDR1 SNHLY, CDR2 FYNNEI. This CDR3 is CASLQETREKLFF. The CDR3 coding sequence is TGTGCCAGCCTACAGGAGACGAGGGAAAAACTGTTTTTT.

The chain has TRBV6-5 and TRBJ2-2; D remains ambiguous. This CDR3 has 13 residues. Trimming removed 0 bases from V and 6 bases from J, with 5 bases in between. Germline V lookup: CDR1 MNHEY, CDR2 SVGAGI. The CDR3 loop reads CASSYSSAGELFF. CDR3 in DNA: TGTGCCAGCAGTTACTCGAGTGCCGGGGAGCTGTTTTTT.

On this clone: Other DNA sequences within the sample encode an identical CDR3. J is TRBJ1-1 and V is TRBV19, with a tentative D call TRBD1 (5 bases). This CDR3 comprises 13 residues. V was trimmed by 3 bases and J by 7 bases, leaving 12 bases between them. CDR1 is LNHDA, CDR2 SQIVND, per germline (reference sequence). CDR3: CASSILGGGEAFF. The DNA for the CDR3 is TGTGCCAGTAGTATTCTGGGGGGGGGTGAAGCTTTCTTT.

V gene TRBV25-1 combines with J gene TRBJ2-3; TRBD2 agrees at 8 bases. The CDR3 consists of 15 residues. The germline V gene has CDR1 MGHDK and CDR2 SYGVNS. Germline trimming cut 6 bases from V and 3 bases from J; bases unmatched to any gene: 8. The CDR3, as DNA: TGTGCCAGCAGCGGGGCTAGCGGGCTTACAGATACGCAGTATTTT. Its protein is CASSGASGLTDTQYF. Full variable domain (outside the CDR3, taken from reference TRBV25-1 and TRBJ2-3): EADIYQTPRYLVIGTGKKITLECSQTMGHDKMYWYQQDPGMELHLIHYSYGVNSTEKGDLSSESTVSRIRTEHFPLTLESARPSHTSQYLCASSGASGLTDTQYFGPGTRLTVL.

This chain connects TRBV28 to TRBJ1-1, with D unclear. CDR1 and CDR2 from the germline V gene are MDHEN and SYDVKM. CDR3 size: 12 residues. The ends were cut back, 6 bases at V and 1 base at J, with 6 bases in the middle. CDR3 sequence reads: CASRSRNTEAFF. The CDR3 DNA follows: TGTGCCAGCAGGTCGCGGAACACTGAAGCTTTCTTT.

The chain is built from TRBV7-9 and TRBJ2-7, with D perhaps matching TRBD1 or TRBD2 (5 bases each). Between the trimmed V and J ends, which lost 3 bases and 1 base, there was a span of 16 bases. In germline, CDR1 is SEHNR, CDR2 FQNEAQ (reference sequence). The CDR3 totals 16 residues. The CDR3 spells CASSFSGPGSSYEQYF. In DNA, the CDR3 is TGTGCCAGCAGCTTCTCAGGGCCAGGGAGTTCCTACGAGCAGTACTTC.

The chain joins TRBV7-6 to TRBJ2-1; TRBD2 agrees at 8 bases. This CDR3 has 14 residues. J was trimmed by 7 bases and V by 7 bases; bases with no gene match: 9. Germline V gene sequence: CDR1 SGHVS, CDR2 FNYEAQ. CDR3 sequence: CASTGTRGGNEQFF. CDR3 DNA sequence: TGTGCCAGCACAGGGACTAGGGGAGGGAATGAGCAGTTCTTC.